One and the same sample provided the 8 T cell receptor beta chains below, sequenced in a study of cytotoxic CD8 clonotypes in ibrutinib-treated CLL. The repertoire was sequenced with immunoSEQ multiplex PCR; TCRdb's copy has only in-frame clones and lacks some. This table holds fewer than 400,000 clones, around 66% found once. The source material was PBMCs, sampled after 36 months of ibrutinib treatment. All receptors come from a human donor with chronic lymphocytic leukemia.

This chain uses TRBV27 with TRBJ2-7; tentatively, D is TRBD1 or TRBD2 (5 bases each). Trimming took off 3 bases at V and 0 bases at J, with 9 bases between the two ends. Germline V gives CDR1 MNHEY, CDR2 SMNVEV (reference sequence). This CDR3 is built from 14 residues. The CDR3 is CASSFRDGSYEQYF. CDR3 sequence (DNA): TGTGCCAGCAGTTTTCGGGACGGCTCCTACGAGCAGTACTTC.

The V and J genes are TRBV7-2 and TRBJ2-7; TRBD1 aligns across 7 bases. Germline-derived CDR1 and CDR2 are SGHTA and FQGNSA. This CDR3 region has 15 residues. Unmatched junction bases numbered 8, after V lost 2 bases and J lost 4 bases. CDR3 DNA sequence: TGTGCCAGCAGCTTAACGGGACAGTCCTTTTACGAGCAGTACTTC. Amino acids: CASSLTGQSFYEQYF.

This clone was observed a handful of times. The CDR3 sequence is CASSQGGAGNTEAFF. The CDR3 region has the DNA TGCGCCAGCAGCCAAGGGGGAGCGGGGAACACTGAAGCTTTCTTT. The J gene is TRBJ1-1, the V gene TRBV4-1; no firm D call. Trimming cost V 1 base and J 1 base, with 10 bases left between them. Germline values: CDR1 MGHRA, CDR2 YSYEKL. This CDR3 region has 15 residues.

The genes are TRBV15 and TRBJ2-1; D might be TRBD1 or TRBD2, each matching 5 bases. V was cut by 2 bases and J by 8 bases, with 19 bases left in between. This CDR3 has 16 residues. CDR1 is LNHNV, CDR2 YYDKDF, per germline (reference sequence). As DNA, the CDR3 is TGTGCCACCAGCAGACTCGATCGGGACGCGGGCGATGAGCAGTTCTTC. It specifies CATSRLDRDAGDEQFF.

The chain is built from TRBV2 and TRBJ2-2; D uncertain. V lost 3 bases, J lost 2 bases, and 7 bases lay in between. The CDR3 covers 14 residues. Germline V lookup: CDR1 SNHLY, CDR2 FYNNEI. DNA of the CDR3: TGTGCCAGCAGTGACAGGCTCAACACCGGGGAGCTGTTTTTT. Protein product: CASSDRLNTGELFF.

The J gene is TRBJ2-2, the V gene TRBV4-1; tentatively, D is TRBD1 or TRBD2 (6 bases each). Germline V gene lookup returns CDR1 MGHRA and CDR2 YSYEKL. The CDR3 contains 14 residues. Trimming pared 8 bases from V and 1 base from J, leaving 11 bases between. The CDR3 DNA is TGCGCCAGCGGAAGGGGGGTGAACACCGGGGAGCTGTTTTTT. This sequence encodes CASGRGVNTGELFF.

V usage is TRBV6-1 and J usage is TRBJ2-7; 9 bases match TRBD2. Germline CDR1 and CDR2: MNHNS and SASEGT. This CDR3 has 20 residues. Unmatched junction bases numbered 19, after V lost 3 bases and J lost 1 base. The CDR3 protein is CASSDSGGRAYKSRSYEQYF. Written as DNA, the CDR3 is TGTGCCAGCAGTGATTCCGGCGGGAGGGCCTACAAGAGCCGGTCCTACGAGCAGTACTTC.

V usage is TRBV29-1 and J usage is TRBJ2-3, with 8 bases fitting TRBD2. The CDR3 sequence is 12 residues long. Germline V gene data show CDR1 as SQVTM and CDR2 as ANQGSEA. Germline trimming cut 5 bases from V and 3 bases from J; bases unmatched to any gene: 1. Here the CDR3 DNA reads TGCAGCGTTTCGGGGGGGACAGATACGCAGTATTTT. Its translation is CSVSGGTDTQYF.